This T cell receptor (beta chain) appears in the sequencing data of a study of long-term antiretroviral therapy in people with HIV. Study findings and constraints: Relative to control repertoires, HIV repertoires exhibited narrower CDR3 length ranges. Absence of data on ART adherence, viral resistance or therapy changes was noted.

Specimens held about 0.95-10 million cryopreserved PBMC prior to DNA extraction. Germline lookup yields CDR1 SGHRS and CDR2 YFSETQ. This CDR3 is 15 amino acids long. Trimming cost V 3 bases and J 3 bases; bases outside gene matches: 6. This clone was picked up a small number of times. Its target is unknown. The immunoSEQ assay was v3.0, run at survey level. Generated by immunoSEQ multiplex PCR, the TCRdb table keeps only in-frame clones and is missing some. This table has around 16,000 clones, approximately 80% appearing once. The source is a middle-aged man with HIV. Sequences were derived from unsorted PBMCs, sampled just before starting antiretroviral therapy. The chain recombines TRBV5-1 with TRBJ1-2, with 9 bases that match TRBD1. In DNA, the CDR3 is TGCGCCAGCAGCTCACAGGGGGCGCGTGACTATGGCTACACCTTC. Its translation is CASSSQGARDYGYTF.